This TCR beta chain was observed in a study of blood T cell repertoires in COVID-19. Study in general: COVID-19 samples, acute and convalescent, were from the United States, Italy and Spain.

The authors' processing: Estimates of nucleated cell counts were drawn from the amplification of reference gene primers. The assay was immunoSEQ multiplex PCR, and TCRdb's table has in-frame clones only and misses some. V, J and clone size are those of that table, while D and trimming were read from the DNA. Here the sample spans approximately 230,000 clones, about nine tenths being singletons. This CDR3 has 15 residues. Per the germline V gene, CDR1 is MNHEY and CDR2 is SVGAGI. Trimming took 2 bases from V and 6 from J, leaving 17 bases between them. The sample was peripheral blood. The clonotype comes from a man aged 30 to 45 who had recovered from COVID-19. The gene calls are TRBV6-5 and TRBJ2-7; a possible D gene is TRBD1 (5 bases). CDR3 protein: CASSYDSSSLSEQYF. The DNA for the CDR3 is TGTGCCAGCAGTTACGACAGTTCGTCCCTCTCCGAGCAGTACTTC.